The 27 T cell receptor beta chains reported below all come from one sample, sequenced in a study of blood T cell repertoires in COVID-19. The assay was immunoSEQ multiplex PCR, and TCRdb's table has in-frame clones only and misses some. The top ten clones hold 34% of a sample with about 38,000 clones, roughly 88% of them seen once. The sequenced material came from peripheral blood. These receptors were collected from a man between 65 and 79 years old with active COVID-19.

The chain is built from TRBV4-1 and TRBJ2-7; a weak D match, TRBD2 (5 bases). V lost 1 base, J lost 2 bases, and 12 bases lay in between. The CDR3 consists of 15 residues. Germline-derived CDR1 and CDR2 are MGHRA and YSYEKL. In nucleotides, the CDR3 is TGCGCCAGCAGCCAAGCCGTTAGCGTCCCCTACGAGCAGTACTTC. This translates into CASSQAVSVPYEQYF.

The chain uses TRBV9 and TRBJ2-3; 10 bases line up with TRBD2. Per the germline V gene, CDR1 is SGDLS and CDR2 is YYNGEE. With V trimmed by 0 bases and J by 4 bases, 5 bases remained unmatched. The CDR3 contains 16 residues. Here the CDR3 DNA reads TGTGCCAGCAGCGTAGAGTGGGGACTAGCGTCAGATACGCAGTATTTT. Its protein is CASSVEWGLASDTQYF.

The V call is TRBV7-8, the J call TRBJ2-7; possibly TRBD2 for D (5 bases). CDR3 length equals 13 residues. Germline V CDR1 and CDR2: SGHVS, FQNEAQ. Trimming left V 10 bases short and J 5 bases short, with 18 bases between. The CDR3 region is CATSRRGIDEQYF. The CDR3 region has the DNA TGTGCCACCTCGCGACGAGGGATCGACGAGCAGTACTTC.

This chain uses TRBV27 with TRBJ1-2; D remains unclear. V was pared by 4 bases and J by 8 bases, with 20 bases between. Per germline, CDR1 MNHEY and CDR2 SMNVEV (reference sequence). This CDR3 region has 15 residues. The CDR3 bases are TGTGCCAGCAGTTCCTTCGGGAGGACCCTGGGGGGCTACACCTTC. Amino acids: CASSSFGRTLGGYTF.

This clone was observed a single time. The rearrangement links TRBV6-5 to TRBJ2-7, with 13 bases aligning to TRBD2. Trimming removed 8 bases from V and 4 bases from J; junction bases left unmatched: 5. The CDR3 covers 14 residues. CDR1 is MNHEY and CDR2 is SVGAGI in the germline V gene. CDR3 in DNA: TGTGCCAGCGTCAGGACTAGCGGGGGTTACGAGCAGTACTTC. Translating gives CASVRTSGGYEQYF.

The rearrangement links TRBV28 to TRBJ2-7; 7 nucleotides match TRBD1. Germline V gene data show CDR1 as MDHEN and CDR2 as SYDVKM. This CDR3 region has 16 residues. The V segment lost 5 bases and the J segment 2 bases; nucleotides outside the gene matches: 12. Here the CDR3 DNA reads TGTGCCAGCAGTCCTGCTCGGGACAGTCGAACCTACGAGCAGTACTTC. Translating it yields CASSPARDSRTYEQYF.

The genes are TRBV6-1 and TRBJ2-1; 8 bases line up with TRBD2. This CDR3 is 16 amino acids long. Germline trimming cut 2 bases from V and 6 bases from J; bases unmatched to any gene: 9. CDR1 MNHNS and CDR2 SASEGT come from the germline V gene. The CDR3 nucleotides are TGTGCCAGCAGTGAACGGCGGGGCGGGAGGACCAATGAGCAGTTCTTC. Amino acids: CASSERRGGRTNEQFF.

J is TRBJ2-7 and V is TRBV7-2, with D perhaps matching TRBD2 (6 bases). The CDR3 length is 12 residues. The germline gives CDR1 SGHTA, CDR2 FQGNSA. V lost 0 bases to trimming and J lost 10 bases, with 10 bases between them. The CDR3 nucleotides read TGTGCCAGCAGCTTAGCGTGGGGGGAACAGTACTTC. It yields the protein CASSLAWGEQYF.

The chain recombines TRBV28 with TRBJ2-7; tentative D call: TRBD2 (6 bases). V dropped 3 bases and J dropped 0 bases, with 12 bases sitting between them. The CDR3 spans 15 residues. Germline V gene sequence: CDR1 MDHEN, CDR2 SYDVKM. CDR3 nucleotides: TGTGCCAGCAGTTTGTTGGCGGGGAGCTCCTACGAGCAGTACTTC. It is translated as CASSLLAGSSYEQYF.

The chain uses TRBV7-6 and TRBJ1-1; tentatively, D is TRBD1 (6 bases). The CDR3 has 15 residues. Trimming took 5 bases from V and 2 from J, leaving 15 bases between them. Germline CDR1 is SGHVS and CDR2 is FNYEAQ. The CDR3 spells CASSLLGAPNTEAFF. The CDR3 DNA reads as TGTGCCAGCAGCCTCTTGGGGGCACCTAACACTGAAGCTTTCTTT.

The V call is TRBV28, the J call TRBJ1-4; D perhaps matches TRBD1 (5 bases). The CDR3 runs 16 residues. Germline CDR1 reads MDHEN; CDR2 reads SYDVKM. V was cut by 9 bases and J by 4 bases, with 21 bases left in between. This chain's CDR3 is CASRSRILGHNEKLFF. DNA for the CDR3: TGTGCCAGTAGGAGTCGAATTTTAGGACATAATGAAAAACTGTTTTTT.

This clone was recorded only once. The chain has TRBV4-2 and TRBJ2-1; 10 bases fit TRBD2. V lost 3 bases to trimming and J lost 5 bases; unmatched junction nucleotides: 7. CDR1 is LGHNA, CDR2 YNFKEQ, per germline. CDR3 length equals 16 residues. The DNA of the CDR3 is TGTGCCAGCAGCCAGGCCAGGACTAGCGGAAACAATGAGCAGTTCTTC. Protein sequence: CASSQARTSGNNEQFF.

Written as DNA, the CDR3 is TGCAGCGTACGGGACAGGGGGCCGAACACTGAAGCTTTCTTT. Its translation is CSVRDRGPNTEAFF. V is TRBV29-1 and J is TRBJ1-1, with 12 bases that match TRBD1. CDR1 is SQVTM, CDR2 ANQGSEA, per germline. The trim removed 6 bases at V and 1 base at J, leaving 3 bases unmatched. The CDR3 totals 14 residues. Together with reference TRBV29-1 and TRBJ1-1, the CDR3 gives the full variable domain: SAVISQKPSRDICQRGTSLTIQCQVDSQVTMMFWYRQQPGQSLTLIATANQGSEATYESGFVIDKFPISRPNLTFSTLTVSNMSPEDSSIYLCSVRDRGPNTEAFFGQGTRLTVV.

The gene calls are TRBV30 and TRBJ1-5, with 12 bases that match TRBD1. The junction had 11 bases not matched to a gene; V was cut back by 3 bases and J by 5 bases. This CDR3 is built from 17 residues. Germline assignment: CDR1 GTSNPN and CDR2 SVGIG (reference sequence). CDR3 nucleotides: TGTGCCTGGAGCAGGGACAGGGGGCCTCCACCCTATCAGCCCCAGCATTTT. Translation: CAWSRDRGPPPYQPQHF.

J is TRBJ2-5 and V is TRBV7-7; D might be TRBD2 (5 bases). The CDR3 consists of 15 residues. V lost 5 bases to trimming and J lost 0 bases, with 13 bases between them. The germline V gene encodes CDR1 SSHAT and CDR2 FNYEAQ (reference sequence). Here the CDR3 reads CASSPRGGYQETQYF. CDR3 in DNA: TGTGCCAGCAGCCCTCGCGGCGGGTACCAAGAGACCCAGTACTTC.

The chain combines TRBV5-5 with TRBJ2-3; 12 bases map to TRBD2. Germline lookup yields CDR1 SGHKS and CDR2 YYEKEE (reference sequence). The CDR3 contains 16 residues. Trimming at V came to 4 bases and at J to 2 bases, leaving 5 bases not matched to a gene. CDR3 bases: TGTGCCAGCAGCGTAGGGACTAGCGGGTACACAGATACGCAGTATTTT. Amino acid sequence: CASSVGTSGYTDTQYF.

The J gene is TRBJ2-3, the V gene TRBV9; D is possibly TRBD1 (5 bases). The CDR3 loop spans 17 amino acids. The V gene lost 3 bases and the J gene lost 1 base, with 18 bases spanning the gap. Germline V gives CDR1 SGDLS, CDR2 YYNGEE. The DNA of the CDR3 is TGTGCCAGCAGCGCCGGCCGTTTGGCCAGGGGCACAGATACGCAGTATTTT. It yields the protein CASSAGRLARGTDTQYF. Full variable domain (missing parts from reference TRBV9 and TRBJ2-3): DSGVTQTPKHLITATGQRVTLRCSPRSGDLSVYWYQQSLDQGLQFLIQYYNGEERAKGNILERFSAQQFPDLHSELNLSSLELGDSALYFCASSAGRLARGTDTQYFGPGTRLTVL.

This clone was detected only once. The chain carries TRBV18 and TRBJ2-2; no definite D call. Germline CDR1 and CDR2: KGHSH and LQKENI. The CDR3 runs 15 residues. V lost 0 bases, J lost 4 bases, and 9 bases lay in between. The CDR3 spells CASSPPFPGTGELFF. As DNA, the CDR3 is TGTGCCAGCTCACCACCCTTTCCAGGCACCGGGGAGCTGTTTTTT.

The chain links TRBV6-1 to TRBJ1-2; D uncertain. This CDR3 has 14 amino acids. Per germline, CDR1 MNHNS and CDR2 SASEGT. Trimming took 2 bases from V and 8 from J, leaving 15 bases between them. The CDR3: CASSEYSRGWGYTF. In DNA, the CDR3 is TGTGCCAGCAGTGAATACAGCCGGGGATGGGGCTACACCTTC.

The chain has TRBV11-2 and TRBJ1-1; TRBD1 agrees at 8 bases. The CDR3 sequence is 16 residues long. With 1 base clipped from V and 0 bases from J, the junction kept 4 bases outside the gene matches. Germline assignment: CDR1 SGHAT and CDR2 FQNNGV. The CDR3 region has the DNA TGTGCCAGCAGCTTAGCAGGGGGCGCGATGAACACTGAAGCTTTCTTT. This codes for CASSLAGGAMNTEAFF.

The chain couples TRBV6-6 to TRBJ2-7, with D perhaps matching TRBD2 (5 bases). Germline CDR1 is MNHNY and CDR2 is SVGAGI (reference sequence). The CDR3 has 15 residues. V was cut by 0 bases and J by 6 bases, with 15 bases left in between. The CDR3 nucleotides read TGTGCCAGCAGTTACTCCGACAAAGGACTCGCCGAGCAGTACTTC. As protein: CASSYSDKGLAEQYF.

This clone appeared once. The genes are TRBV7-2 and TRBJ2-7; D gene ambiguous. The germline V gene has CDR1 SGHTA and CDR2 FQGNSA. The CDR3 sequence is 13 residues long. V lost 5 bases to trimming and J lost 2 bases, with 10 bases between them. The CDR3 loop reads CASSLLITYEQYF. The CDR3 DNA reads TGTGCCAGCAGCCTACTCATTACCTACGAGCAGTACTTC.

V and J are TRBV20-1 and TRBJ2-1, with D uncertain. The CDR3 has 11 amino acids. From germline, CDR1 is DFQATT and CDR2 SNEGSKA (reference sequence). V lost 8 bases and J 8 bases, leaving 13 bases between the germline ends. CDR3 sequence reads: CSPASADEQFF. The CDR3 nucleotides are TGCAGTCCCGCCAGCGCCGATGAGCAGTTCTTC.

The chain carries TRBV4-3 and TRBJ2-1; TRBD1 agrees at 7 bases. The CDR3 runs to 13 residues. With 3 bases clipped from V and 8 bases from J, the junction kept 4 bases outside the gene matches. The germline CDR1 and CDR2 sequences are LGHNA and YSLEER. Here the CDR3 reads CASSHNRGYEQFF. The CDR3 coding sequence is TGCGCCAGCAGCCATAACAGGGGCTATGAGCAGTTCTTC.

The CDR3 is CASSILSGTSGLEQYF. The CDR3 nucleotides are TGTGCCAGCAGCATACTCTCCGGGACTAGCGGGTTAGAGCAGTACTTC. This sequence joins TRBV28 and TRBJ2-7, with 12 bases identical to TRBD2. The V gene end was trimmed by 6 bases and the J gene end by 7 bases; junction bases not matched to a gene: 13. Germline V gives CDR1 MDHEN, CDR2 SYDVKM. The CDR3 runs 16 residues.

This chain links TRBV28 with TRBJ2-3, with TRBD1 as a possible D gene (5 bases). This CDR3 has 14 amino acids. The V gene lost 3 bases and the J gene lost 1 base, with 8 bases spanning the gap. Germline lookup yields CDR1 MDHEN and CDR2 SYDVKM. The CDR3 nucleotides are TGTGCCAGCAGTTTCCTCAGGGGCACAGATACGCAGTATTTT. This gives the protein CASSFLRGTDTQYF.

The V and J genes are TRBV7-2 and TRBJ2-5; D is perhaps TRBD2 (7 bases). The V end lost 5 bases, the J end lost 5 bases, and 12 bases lay between the germline ends. The germline V gene has CDR1 SGHTA and CDR2 FQGNSA. CDR3 size: 13 residues. CDR3 bases: TGTGCCAGCAGCGCGGGGGCTGGGGAGACCCAGTACTTC. Protein sequence: CASSAGAGETQYF. Complete variable domain (other parts from reference TRBV7-2 and TRBJ2-5): GAGVSQSPSNKVTEKGKDVELRCDPISGHTALYWYRQSLGQGLEFLIYFQGNSAPDKSGLPSDRFSAERTGGSVSTLTIQRTQQEDSAVYLCASSAGAGETQYFGPGTRLLVL.